The source of this T cell receptor beta chain is a study of T cell repertoires in cytomegalovirus infection. Notes on the study in general: The ex vivo response showed dominance by HLA-C-restricted CMV-specific TCR beta clonotypes.

To note about this clonotype: Its specificity is not known.

The CDR3 spans 14 residues. Germline CDR1 is SGHVS and CDR2 is FNYEAQ. The V and J ends lost 5 bases and 10 bases respectively, with 18 bases between them. Via MiXCR, TCRdb re-called the reads, giving one row per CDR3 protein. Here the sample spans about 78,000 distinct CDR3 sequences, around 40% being singletons. This clonotype was obtained from a human donor in good health (CMV status not recorded). Some clones in this sample may be carry-over from other donors' samples. Sequenced material: CD8+ T cells from cultured PBMCs, taken from culture after CMV antigen stimulation. The chain carries TRBV7-6 and TRBJ2-1, with D possibly being TRBD1 or TRBD2 (5 bases each). The CDR3 region is CASSLIGTSQEQFF. CDR3 nucleotides: TGTGCCAGCAGCCTCATTGGGACCTCCCAGGAGCAGTTCTTC.